This entry features one T cell receptor (beta chain) sequence. The sample holds many counts of this clonotype. What antigen it recognizes has not been identified. Within one base of it there is no much larger clone, and no base qualities were kept. This entry is derived from a study of CD8 T cells in ankylosing spondylitis (dated by TCRdb to 2015 to 2018). With respect to the entire study: The study profiled T cell receptor beta repertoires in healthy donors and ankylosing spondylitis patients to find disease-linked TCR variants. Samples of peripheral blood were taken, and for ankylosing spondylitis patients, synovial fluid was collected as well. The full study cohort was made up of about two dozen ankylosing spondylitis patients and fewer than 120 healthy donors. Broad study findings and their caveats: The disease-linked clones showed a CD8+ phenotype and occurred at relatively low frequencies in peripheral blood. Blood from ankylosing spondylitis patients appeared to be characterized by a TCR beta motif made up of under ten highly homologous amino acid variants. According to the report, matched synovial fluid samples from ankylosing spondylitis patients were significantly enriched for the disease-linked clones. Some of the motif variants had been reported before in the synovial fluid and blood of reactive arthritis patients, a finding that suggests common disease-initiation mechanisms.

The sequencing machine was an Illumina HiSeq 2500. TCR beta libraries were prepared by quantitative 5'-RACE with molecular barcodes. In the source study's methods: To identify disease-linked TCR variants, a new computational method was used, one built on a probabilistic model of VDJ rearrangement. TCRdb handled the public reads itself, with Q25 trimming in fastp and clone calling in MiXCR, and kept productive beta chains. Rows merge per CDR3 protein into single entries with the most common DNA and genes. TCRdb's processing, not the authors', yielded these V and J calls. In this sample the table shows roughly 160,000 distinct CDR3 sequences, 11% of which occur a single time. The ten largest make up just under 30% of the sample. The CDR3 contains 16 residues, cysteine and phenylalanine counted. Only the CDR3 portion is preserved as DNA: 48 bases, with reading frame beginning at the first base. As encoded in the germline V gene, CDR1 is SGDLS while CDR2 is YYNGEE. V loses 0 bases of germline sequence and J loses 5 bases, and the interval between the two ends is 12 bases.

The sequence was obtained from a male donor with ankylosing spondylitis or in good health (not recorded which). The sample taken for sequencing was blood, either unsorted or a sorted T cell fraction (not recorded which). Recombination connected TRBV9 to TRBJ1-6, with a weak D call of TRBD1 (6 bases match). The CDR3 protein: CASSVGWAGDNSPLHF. The DNA reads as follows: TGTGCCAGCAGCGTAGGCTGGGCAGGGGATAATTCACCCCTCCACTTT.